This TCR beta chain was retrieved from a study of PD-1 blockade in classical Hodgkin lymphoma. Findings and limits, study-wide: The authors have not defined what causes the repertoire differences, possibly disease activity or prior therapy. Newly diagnosed and completely responding patients shared comparable baseline diversity. By cycle point C4D1, TCR diversity had risen significantly in CD4+ cells (but not CD8+ cells).

Noted time point: cycle 4 day 1 (C4D1), after less than 7 weeks of nivolumab. There was relapse after autologous stem cell transplantation in every patient, and there was variation in brentuximab vedotin exposure. Clones were sequenced by immunoSEQ multiplex PCR, and TCRdb holds only the in-frame ones, with some missing. The repertoire holds over 60,000 clones, with about 92% as singletons. V was cut by 0 bases and J by 2 bases, with 8 bases left in between. CDR3 size: 14 residues. Notes on this clone: Its target is not known.

This receptor was taken from a human donor with classical Hodgkin lymphoma. The chain joins TRBV5-3 to TRBJ2-5; no clear D. TRBV5-3 is sorted into the ORF group, with uncertain function. The sequencing used peripheral blood mononuclear cells (PBMCs), collected before the fourth cycle of nivolumab. CDR3 nucleotides: TGTGCCAGAAGCTTGGACCGCAGGCAAGAGACCCAGTACTTC. Encoded protein: CARSLDRRQETQYF.